The next 26 T cell receptor beta chains were all read from a single sample in a study of cytomegalovirus exposure and HLA in healthy donors. Both 60 Vbeta primers and 13 Jbeta primers went into the PCR. The method was immunoSEQ multiplex PCR; TCRdb's version includes in-frame clones alone and lacks a portion of them. This sample has more than 65,000 clones; roughly four fifths occur once, and the top ten carry 1.5% to 2%. Sequenced sample: PBMCs. The receptors were sampled from a man younger than 30 in good health and CMV-seronegative.

This clone appeared a few times. The chain links TRBV6-5 to TRBJ1-1; TRBD1 agrees at 10 bases. V lost 6 bases, J lost 4 bases, and 2 bases stayed unmatched. The CDR3 runs 13 residues. In germline, CDR1 is MNHEY, CDR2 SVGAGI. The CDR3 here is CASSRQGATEAFF. In DNA form, the CDR3 reads TGTGCCAGCAGCCGACAGGGGGCCACTGAAGCTTTCTTT.

The CDR3 nucleotides read TGCGCCAGCAGCCAAGGTCAGGGGGCCAAAAACATTCAGTACTTC. This gives the protein CASSQGQGAKNIQYF. The gene calls are TRBV4-3 and TRBJ2-4, with TRBD1 as a possible D gene (6 bases). V lost 1 base and J lost 1, with 8 bases in between. Germline loops: CDR1 LGHNA, CDR2 YSLEER. This CDR3 has 15 amino acids.

This clone was seen a single time. The chain carries TRBV6-5 and TRBJ1-2, with D possibly TRBD1 on 6 matching bases. This CDR3 contains 16 residues. Germline assignment: CDR1 MNHEY and CDR2 SVGAGI. Trimming removed 0 bases from V and 8 bases from J, with 19 bases in between. The DNA for the CDR3 is TGTGCCAGCAGTTACTCACAGGGTTGGGCTTTGGAGGGCTACACCTTC. Translation gives CASSYSQGWALEGYTF.

The table lists this clone with a count of one. This chain connects TRBV7-3 to TRBJ2-2; TRBD2 might be the D (5 bases). CDR3 size: 16 residues. V lost 1 base, J lost 1 base, and 10 bases lay in between. Germline CDR1 and CDR2: SGHTA and FQGTGA. This CDR3 is CASSLSGLMNTGELFF. The DNA of the CDR3 is TGTGCCAGCAGCTTAAGCGGACTGATGAACACCGGGGAGCTGTTTTTT.

This clone was recorded once. At one of its ends the junction is not consistent with the germline gene, which may arise from a read error. This chain connects TRBV7-9 to TRBJ2-2; maybe TRBD1 (5 bases). Germline CDR1 and CDR2: SEHNR and FQNEAQ (reference sequence). This CDR3 region has 14 residues. The CDR3 DNA sequence: TGTTCCAGCAGCCTAAAAGGGGACACCGGGGAGCTGTTTTTT. Encoded protein: CSSSLKGDTGELFF.

This clone came up once. The chain links TRBV11-2 to TRBJ1-1; D is undetermined. V was cut by 8 bases and J by 0 bases, with 10 bases left in between. Germline values: CDR1 SGHAT, CDR2 FQNNGV. This CDR3 is 13 amino acids long. The CDR3 loop reads CASGEAMNTEAFF. The CDR3, as DNA: TGTGCCAGCGGGGAGGCTATGAACACTGAAGCTTTCTTT.

The chain uses TRBV11-1 and TRBJ1-5, with 8 positions matching TRBD1. The germline V gene encodes CDR1 SGHAT and CDR2 FQDESV (reference sequence). Trimming cost V 5 bases and J 0 bases; bases outside gene matches: 3. The CDR3 contains 15 residues. The CDR3 nucleotides are TGTGCCAGCAGCCTAGGGACAGGTAGCAATCAGCCCCAGCATTTT. It encodes CASSLGTGSNQPQHF.

The chain links TRBV28 to TRBJ1-2, with D unclear. This CDR3 has 14 residues. V was trimmed by 5 bases and J by 8 bases, leaving 18 bases between them. Germline CDR1 is MDHEN and CDR2 is SYDVKM. The CDR3 DNA is TGTGCCAGCAGTACACCCAGATCCCGGCGGGGCTACACCTTC. This encodes CASSTPRSRRGYTF.

The V and J genes are TRBV5-8 and TRBJ1-1; TRBD1 might be the D (5 bases). Germline CDR1 SGHTS, CDR2 YDEGEE. The CDR3 has 15 residues. Between the trimmed V and J ends, which lost 4 bases and 4 bases, there was a span of 17 bases. This CDR3 is CASSPGQSLVTEAFF. CDR3 DNA sequence: TGTGCCAGCAGCCCAGGACAATCTCTCGTCACTGAAGCTTTCTTT.

This sequence joins TRBV5-8 and TRBJ2-5; D remains ambiguous. The CDR3 spans 16 residues. Trimming shortened V by 1 base and J by 1 base, and 14 bases separated the two germline ends. Germline-derived CDR1 and CDR2 are SGHTS and YDEGEE. The CDR3 loop is CASSLLVNRFQETQYF. CDR3 nucleotides: TGTGCCAGCAGCTTGTTAGTGAACAGATTCCAAGAGACCCAGTACTTC.

The chain's CDR3 is CASSDRDSSYEQYF. In nucleotides, the CDR3 is TGTGCCAGCAGCGACCGGGACAGCTCCTACGAGCAGTACTTC. The chain combines TRBV7-9 with TRBJ2-7, with 7 nucleotides matching TRBD1. This CDR3 region has 14 residues. V trimming: 5 bases; J trimming: 0 bases; junction bases outside the gene matches: 4. Germline values: CDR1 SEHNR, CDR2 FQNEAQ (reference sequence).

This chain connects TRBV27 to TRBJ2-7, with 8 bases matching TRBD2. In germline, CDR1 is MNHEY, CDR2 SMNVEV (reference sequence). This CDR3 region has 15 residues. V shed 6 bases and J 0 bases; nucleotides not matched to a gene: 7. The CDR3 nucleotides are TGTGCCAGCAGCAGCGCGGGGACTAGCTCCTACGAGCAGTACTTC. This sequence encodes CASSSAGTSSYEQYF.

This sequence joins TRBV7-7 and TRBJ2-2; the D gene is possibly TRBD1 (6 bases). From germline, CDR1 is SSHAT and CDR2 FNYEAQ (reference sequence). The CDR3 spans 14 residues. Here the CDR3 reads CASQQIRGTGELFF. CDR3 nucleotide sequence: TGTGCTAGCCAACAGATCAGGGGAACCGGGGAGCTGTTTTTT.

The V and J genes are TRBV28 and TRBJ1-5, with D unclear. Per the germline V gene, CDR1 is MDHEN and CDR2 is SYDVKM. This CDR3 comprises 11 residues. Trimming cost V 5 bases and J 10 bases, with 9 bases left between them. The CDR3: CASSHRGPQHF. Here the CDR3 DNA reads TGTGCCAGCAGTCACCGCGGACCCCAGCATTTT. Looking up the rest from reference TRBV28 and TRBJ1-5 gives the full variable domain: DVKVTQSSRYLVKRTGEKVFLECVQDMDHENMFWYRQDPGLGLRLIYFSYDVKMKEKGDIPEGYSVSREKKERFSLILESASTNQTSMYLCASSHRGPQHFGDGTRLSIL.

The rearrangement links TRBV30 to TRBJ2-7; 9 bases line up with TRBD2. The CDR3 sequence is 14 residues long. The germline gives CDR1 GTSNPN, CDR2 SVGIG (reference sequence). Germline trimming cut 5 bases from V and 2 bases from J; bases unmatched to any gene: 7. The CDR3 DNA is TGTGCCTGGGATCGCGGGGGGGGACCCTACGAGCAGTACTTC. This translates into CAWDRGGGPYEQYF.

J is TRBJ2-7 and V is TRBV28; 7 nucleotides line up with TRBD2. V lost 6 bases to trimming and J lost 0 bases; unmatched junction nucleotides: 14. CDR1 and CDR2 (germline): MDHEN, SYDVKM. The CDR3 runs to 17 residues. The CDR3 spells CASSQDLYGGSSYEQYF. CDR3 nucleotides: TGTGCCAGCAGCCAAGATCTTTACGGGGGGAGCTCCTACGAGCAGTACTTC.

The gene calls are TRBV27 and TRBJ2-2, with D maybe TRBD2 (6 bases). The V end was cut by 5 bases, the J end by 4 bases, with 14 bases between. CDR1 is MNHEY, CDR2 SMNVEV, per germline (reference sequence). CDR3 length: 15 residues. The CDR3 nucleotides are TGTGCCAGCAGTCTAAGGGGCGGGATCACCGGGGAGCTGTTTTTT. This translates into CASSLRGGITGELFF.

This clone was seen just once. The rearrangement uses TRBV5-1 and TRBJ1-1, with 9 nucleotides matching TRBD1. The CDR3 consists of 16 residues. In germline, CDR1 is SGHRS, CDR2 YFSETQ. V lost 4 bases, J lost 4 bases, and 11 bases stayed unmatched. CDR3 DNA: TGCGCCAGCAGCACTGGGCGGGGACAGGGCGGCACTGAAGCTTTCTTT. Translated: CASSTGRGQGGTEAFF. The full variable domain, completed using reference TRBV5-1 and TRBJ1-1, is KAGVTQTPRYLIKTRGQQVTLSCSPISGHRSVSWYQQTPGQGLQFLFEYFSETQRNKGNFPGRFSGRQFSNSRSEMNVSTLELGDSALYLCASSTGRGQGGTEAFFGQGTRLTVV.

This clone was counted between two and nine times. The junction differs from germline at one of its ends, possibly a read error. This chain connects TRBV7-9 to TRBJ2-4; D is uncertain. Germline-derived CDR1 and CDR2 are SEHNR and FQNEAQ (reference sequence). This CDR3 has 12 amino acids. Here the CDR3 DNA reads TGTTCCAGCAGCTTGAGTATAAACATTCAGTACTTC. It translates to CSSSLSINIQYF.

V and J are TRBV4-1 and TRBJ1-2; D is unresolved. The germline V and J ends were trimmed by 0 bases and 0 bases, with 14 bases remaining between them. The germline V gene encodes CDR1 MGHRA and CDR2 YSYEKL. The CDR3 is 17 residues long. DNA for the CDR3: TGCGCCAGCAGCCAAGAAGGATCAGGCAGACCTAACTATGGCTACACCTTC. This translates into CASSQEGSGRPNYGYTF.

The V call is TRBV19, the J call TRBJ1-1; 9 positions match TRBD1. CDR3 length equals 15 residues. CDR1 is LNHDA, CDR2 SQIVND, per germline (reference sequence). The trim removed 0 bases at V and 6 bases at J, leaving 5 bases unmatched. CDR3 DNA sequence: TGTGCCAGTAGTATAGACAGGGACAGGGCAGCTGAAGCTTTCTTT. It codes for CASSIDRDRAAEAFF.

This clone has only one observation. The CDR3 protein is CASSFGQGSSYEQYF. The CDR3 DNA sequence: TGTGCCAGCAGCTTCGGACAGGGGAGCTCCTACGAGCAGTACTTC. The rearrangement links TRBV11-2 to TRBJ2-7; the match to TRBD1 covers 9 bases. Per germline, CDR1 SGHAT and CDR2 FQNNGV. V was pared by 3 bases and J by 0 bases, with 3 bases of the junction left unmatched. The CDR3 is 15 amino acids.

In DNA form, the CDR3 reads TGTGCCAGTAGTAGACGGGGGACAGGGGATAGCAATCAGCCCCAGCATTTT. Translated: CASSRRGTGDSNQPQHF. The chain combines TRBV19 with TRBJ1-5, with TRBD1 identical over 10 bases. Germline trimming cut 4 bases from V and 0 bases from J; bases unmatched to any gene: 6. The CDR3 runs 17 residues. Germline CDR1 reads LNHDA; CDR2 reads SQIVND (reference sequence).

The count of this clone is one. The rearrangement joins TRBV19 to TRBJ1-2; a possible D gene is TRBD1 (6 bases). The CDR3 runs to 18 residues. V shed 7 bases and J shed 6 bases, with 30 bases lying between them. Germline V gene sequence: CDR1 LNHDA, CDR2 SQIVND (reference sequence). This chain's CDR3 is CASTTGWRLGAGFDGYTF. CDR3 bases: TGTGCCAGTACCACAGGGTGGCGGCTCGGAGCCGGTTTTGATGGCTACACCTTC. Full variable domain (outside the CDR3, taken from reference TRBV19 and TRBJ1-2): DGGITQSPKYLFRKEGQNVTLSCEQNLNHDAMYWYRQDPGQGLRLIYYSQIVNDFQKGDIAEGYSVSREKKESFPLTVTSAQKNPTAFYLCASTTGWRLGAGFDGYTFGSGTRLTVV.

The chain has TRBV7-9 and TRBJ1-1; D is undetermined. This CDR3 has 13 amino acids. Trimming pared 4 bases from V and 4 bases from J, leaving 10 bases between. Germline V CDR1 and CDR2: SEHNR, FQNEAQ (reference sequence). The CDR3 spells CASSSHGGTEAFF. In DNA form, the CDR3 reads TGTGCCAGCAGCTCGCATGGCGGCACTGAAGCTTTCTTT.

This rearrangement joins TRBV7-9 to TRBJ2-5; 7 bases agree with TRBD1. V lost 4 bases and J lost 7; bases outside the gene matches: 18. CDR3 length: 17 amino acids. From germline, CDR1 is SEHNR and CDR2 FQNEAQ (reference sequence). CDR3 residues: CASSSQAPGRGLGTQYF. As DNA, the CDR3 is TGTGCCAGCAGCTCACAAGCCCCGGGCAGGGGGTTAGGGACCCAGTACTTC.